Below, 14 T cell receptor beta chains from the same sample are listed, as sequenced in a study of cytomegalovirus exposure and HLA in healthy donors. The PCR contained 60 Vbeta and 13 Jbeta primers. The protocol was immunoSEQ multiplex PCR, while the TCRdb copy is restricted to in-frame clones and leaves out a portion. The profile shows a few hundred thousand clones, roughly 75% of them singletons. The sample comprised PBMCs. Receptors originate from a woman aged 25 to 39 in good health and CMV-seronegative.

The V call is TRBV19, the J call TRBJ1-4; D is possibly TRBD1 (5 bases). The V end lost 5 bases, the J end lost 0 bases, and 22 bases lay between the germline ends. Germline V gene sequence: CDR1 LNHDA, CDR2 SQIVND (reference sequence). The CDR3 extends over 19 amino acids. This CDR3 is CASSPPGVPLIATNEKLFF. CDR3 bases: TGTGCCAGTAGTCCACCGGGGGTTCCCTTAATTGCAACTAATGAAAAACTGTTTTTT.

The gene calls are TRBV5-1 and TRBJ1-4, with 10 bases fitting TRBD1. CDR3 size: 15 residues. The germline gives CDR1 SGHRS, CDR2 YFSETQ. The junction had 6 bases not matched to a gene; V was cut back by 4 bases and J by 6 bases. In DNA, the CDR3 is TGCGCCAGCAGCATCTCAGGGACAGGGGATGAAAAACTGTTTTTT. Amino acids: CASSISGTGDEKLFF.

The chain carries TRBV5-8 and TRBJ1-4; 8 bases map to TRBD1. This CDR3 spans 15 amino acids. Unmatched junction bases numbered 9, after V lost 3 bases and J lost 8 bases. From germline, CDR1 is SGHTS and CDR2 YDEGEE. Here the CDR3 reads CASSYAGGTDEKLFF. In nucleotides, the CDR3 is TGTGCCAGCAGCTATGCAGGGGGCACCGACGAAAAACTGTTTTTT.

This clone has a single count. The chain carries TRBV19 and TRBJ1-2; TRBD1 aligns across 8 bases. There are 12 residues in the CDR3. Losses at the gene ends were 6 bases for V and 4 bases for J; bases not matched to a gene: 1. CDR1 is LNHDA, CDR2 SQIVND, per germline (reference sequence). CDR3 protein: CASSGQGYGYTF. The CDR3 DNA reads TGTGCCAGTAGCGGACAGGGCTATGGCTACACCTTC.

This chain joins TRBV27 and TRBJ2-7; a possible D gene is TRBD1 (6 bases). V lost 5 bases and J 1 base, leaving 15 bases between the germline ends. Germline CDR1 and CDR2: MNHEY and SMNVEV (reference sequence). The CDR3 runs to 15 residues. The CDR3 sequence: CASSLGQSSSYEQYF. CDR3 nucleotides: TGTGCCAGCAGTCTCGGACAGTCTTCGTCCTACGAGCAGTACTTC.

The CDR3 bases are TGTGCCAGCAGCTCTGGAGATGGCTACACCTTC. Protein sequence: CASSSGDGYTF. This rearrangement joins TRBV7-9 to TRBJ1-2; D remains ambiguous. Per the germline V gene, CDR1 is SEHNR and CDR2 is FQNEAQ (reference sequence). The CDR3 has 11 residues. Trimming pared 4 bases from V and 6 bases from J, leaving 6 bases between. The variable domain in full, with the rest retrieved from reference TRBV7-9 and TRBJ1-2, is DTGVSQNPRHKITKRGQNVTFRCDPISEHNRLYWYRQTLGQGPEFLTYFQNEAQLEKSRLLSDRFSAERPKGSFSTLEIQRTEQGDSAMYLCASSSGDGYTFGSGTRLTVV.

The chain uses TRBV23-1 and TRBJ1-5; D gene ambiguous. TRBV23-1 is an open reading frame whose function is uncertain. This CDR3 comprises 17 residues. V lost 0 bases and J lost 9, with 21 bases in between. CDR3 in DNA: TGCGCCAGCAGTCAATCGATGCCGGAAGGACTCCGAGGGCCCCAGCATTTT. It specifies CASSQSMPEGLRGPQHF.

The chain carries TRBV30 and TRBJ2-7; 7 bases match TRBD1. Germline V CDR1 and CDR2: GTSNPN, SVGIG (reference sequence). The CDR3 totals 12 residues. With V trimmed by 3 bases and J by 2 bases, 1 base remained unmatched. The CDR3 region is CAWRTGPYEQYF. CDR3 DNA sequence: TGTGCCTGGAGGACAGGGCCCTACGAGCAGTACTTC.

The CDR3 DNA follows: TGTGCTAGTGGTTCGCGGCTAGCGGGGGGGCGTGTCAAAAACATTCAGTACTTC. Protein sequence: CASGSRLAGGRVKNIQYF. The V and J genes are TRBV12-5 and TRBJ2-4, with 12 bases fitting TRBD2. Germline V gene data show CDR1 as LGHNT and CDR2 as FRNRAP. The CDR3 runs to 18 residues. V lost 4 bases and J lost 3; bases outside the gene matches: 10.

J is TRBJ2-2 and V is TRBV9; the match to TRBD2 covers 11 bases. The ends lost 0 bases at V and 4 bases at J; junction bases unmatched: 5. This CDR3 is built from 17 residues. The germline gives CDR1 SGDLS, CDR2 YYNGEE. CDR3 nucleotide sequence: TGTGCCAGCAGCGTAGAGCTTGGGACTAGCGGCACCGGGGAGCTGTTTTTT. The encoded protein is CASSVELGTSGTGELFF.

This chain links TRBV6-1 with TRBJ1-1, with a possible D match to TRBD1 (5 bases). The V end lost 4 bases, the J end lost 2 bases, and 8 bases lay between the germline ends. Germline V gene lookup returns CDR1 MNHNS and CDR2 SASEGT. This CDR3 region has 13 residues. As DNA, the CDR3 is TGTGCCAGCAGTGCCGACAGAAACACTGAAGCTTTCTTT. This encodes CASSADRNTEAFF.

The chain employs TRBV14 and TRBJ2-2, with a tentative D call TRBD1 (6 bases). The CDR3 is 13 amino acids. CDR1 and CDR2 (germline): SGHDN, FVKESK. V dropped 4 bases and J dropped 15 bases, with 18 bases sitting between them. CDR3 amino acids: CASSLGGQIRMFF. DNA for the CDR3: TGTGCCAGCAGCCTTGGCGGACAGATTCGGATGTTTTTT.

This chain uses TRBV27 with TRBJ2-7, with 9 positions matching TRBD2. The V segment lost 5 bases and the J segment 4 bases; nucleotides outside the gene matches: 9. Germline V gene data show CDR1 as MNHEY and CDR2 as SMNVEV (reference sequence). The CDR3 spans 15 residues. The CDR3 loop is CASSPYSGSGYEQYF. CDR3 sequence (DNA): TGTGCCAGCAGTCCCTATAGCGGGAGTGGTTACGAGCAGTACTTC.

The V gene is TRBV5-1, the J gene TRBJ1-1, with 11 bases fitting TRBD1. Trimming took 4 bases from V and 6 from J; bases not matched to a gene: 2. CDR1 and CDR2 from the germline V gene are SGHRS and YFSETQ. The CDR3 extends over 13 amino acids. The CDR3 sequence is CASSQGQGAEAFF. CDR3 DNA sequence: TGCGCCAGCAGCCAGGGACAGGGGGCTGAAGCTTTCTTT.